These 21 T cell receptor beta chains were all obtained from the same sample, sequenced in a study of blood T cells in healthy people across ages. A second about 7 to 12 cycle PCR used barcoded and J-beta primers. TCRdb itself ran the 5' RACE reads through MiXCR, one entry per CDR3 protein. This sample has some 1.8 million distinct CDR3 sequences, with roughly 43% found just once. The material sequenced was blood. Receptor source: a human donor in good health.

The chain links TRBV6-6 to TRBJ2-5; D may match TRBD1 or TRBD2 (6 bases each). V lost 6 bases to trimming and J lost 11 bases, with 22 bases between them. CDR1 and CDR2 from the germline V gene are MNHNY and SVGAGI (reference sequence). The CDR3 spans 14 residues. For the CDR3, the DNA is TGTGCCAGCAGGGAGGGGGGCGAGGGTTTCGGGCAGTACTTC. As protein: CASREGGEGFGQYF.

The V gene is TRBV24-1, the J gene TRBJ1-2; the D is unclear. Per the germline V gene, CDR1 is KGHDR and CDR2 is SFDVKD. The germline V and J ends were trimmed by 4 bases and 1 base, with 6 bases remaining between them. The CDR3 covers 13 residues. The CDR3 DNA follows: TGTGCCACCAGTGAGGGGAATAACTATGGCTACACCTTC. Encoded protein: CATSEGNNYGYTF.

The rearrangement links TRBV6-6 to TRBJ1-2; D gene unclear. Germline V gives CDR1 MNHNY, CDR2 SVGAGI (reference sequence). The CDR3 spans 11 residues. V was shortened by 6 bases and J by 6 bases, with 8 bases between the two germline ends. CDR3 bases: TGTGCCAGCAGCCACCTGGATGGCTACACCTTC. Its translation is CASSHLDGYTF.

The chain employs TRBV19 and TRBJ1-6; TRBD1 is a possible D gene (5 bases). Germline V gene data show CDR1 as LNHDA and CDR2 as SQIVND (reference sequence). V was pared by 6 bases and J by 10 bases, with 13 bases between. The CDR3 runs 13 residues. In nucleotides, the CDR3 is TGTGCCAGTAGGGACACGTCTGGGTCACCCCTCCACTTT. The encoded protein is CASRDTSGSPLHF.

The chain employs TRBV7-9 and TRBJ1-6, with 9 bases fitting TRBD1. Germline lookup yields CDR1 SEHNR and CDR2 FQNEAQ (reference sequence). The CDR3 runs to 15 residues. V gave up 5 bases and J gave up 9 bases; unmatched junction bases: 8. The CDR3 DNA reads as TGTGCCAGCAGCATTGCGACAGGGGGTGGTTCACCCCTCCACTTT. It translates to CASSIATGGGSPLHF.

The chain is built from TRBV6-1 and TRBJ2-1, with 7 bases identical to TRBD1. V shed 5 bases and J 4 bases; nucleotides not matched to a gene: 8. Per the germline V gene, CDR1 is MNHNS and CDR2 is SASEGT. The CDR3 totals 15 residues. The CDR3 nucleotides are TGTGCCAGCAGTCCCCTCGGACAGGTATACAATGAGCAGTTCTTC. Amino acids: CASSPLGQVYNEQFF.

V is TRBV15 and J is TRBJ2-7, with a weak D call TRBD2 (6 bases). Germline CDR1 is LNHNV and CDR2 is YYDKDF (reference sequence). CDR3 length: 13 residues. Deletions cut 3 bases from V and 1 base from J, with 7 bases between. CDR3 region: CATSRGTSYEQYF. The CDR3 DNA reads TGTGCCACCAGCAGGGGGACTTCCTACGAGCAGTACTTC.

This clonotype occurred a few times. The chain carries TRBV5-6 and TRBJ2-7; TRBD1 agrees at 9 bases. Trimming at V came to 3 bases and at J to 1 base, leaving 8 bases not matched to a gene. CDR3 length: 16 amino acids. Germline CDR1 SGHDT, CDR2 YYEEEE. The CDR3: CASSSYRGRDSYEQYF. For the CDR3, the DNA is TGTGCCAGCAGCTCCTACAGGGGGCGGGATTCCTACGAGCAGTACTTC.

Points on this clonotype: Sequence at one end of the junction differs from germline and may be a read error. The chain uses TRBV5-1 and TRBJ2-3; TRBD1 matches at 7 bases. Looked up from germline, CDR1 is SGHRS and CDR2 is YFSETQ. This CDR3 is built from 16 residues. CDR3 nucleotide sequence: TGCACCAGCAGCTTGGGGGACAGTCTTCTCACAGATACGCAGTATTTT. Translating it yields CTSSLGDSLLTDTQYF.

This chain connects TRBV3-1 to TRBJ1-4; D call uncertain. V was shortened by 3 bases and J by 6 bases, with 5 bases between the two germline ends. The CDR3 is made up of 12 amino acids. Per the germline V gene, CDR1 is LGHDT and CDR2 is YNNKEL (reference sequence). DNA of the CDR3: TGTGCCAGCAGCCATAACGATGAAAAACTGTTTTTT. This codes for CASSHNDEKLFF.

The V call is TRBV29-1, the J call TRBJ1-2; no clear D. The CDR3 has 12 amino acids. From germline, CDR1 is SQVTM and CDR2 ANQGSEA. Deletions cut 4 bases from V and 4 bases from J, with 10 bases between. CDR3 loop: CSVAADGYGYTF. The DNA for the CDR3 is TGCAGCGTTGCCGCGGACGGCTATGGCTACACCTTC. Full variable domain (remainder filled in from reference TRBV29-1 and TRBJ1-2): SAVISQKPSRDICQRGTSLTIQCQVDSQVTMMFWYRQQPGQSLTLIATANQGSEATYESGFVIDKFPISRPNLTFSTLTVSNMSPEDSSIYLCSVAADGYGYTFGSGTRLTVV.

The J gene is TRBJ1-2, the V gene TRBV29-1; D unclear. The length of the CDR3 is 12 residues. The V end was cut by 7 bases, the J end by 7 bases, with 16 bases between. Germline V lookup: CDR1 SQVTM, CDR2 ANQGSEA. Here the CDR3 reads CSGGPEDSGYTF. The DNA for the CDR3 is TGCAGCGGCGGACCTGAGGATAGTGGCTACACCTTC. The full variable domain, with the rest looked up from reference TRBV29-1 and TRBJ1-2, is SAVISQKPSRDICQRGTSLTIQCQVDSQVTMMFWYRQQPGQSLTLIATANQGSEATYESGFVIDKFPISRPNLTFSTLTVSNMSPEDSSIYLCSGGPEDSGYTFGSGTRLTVV.

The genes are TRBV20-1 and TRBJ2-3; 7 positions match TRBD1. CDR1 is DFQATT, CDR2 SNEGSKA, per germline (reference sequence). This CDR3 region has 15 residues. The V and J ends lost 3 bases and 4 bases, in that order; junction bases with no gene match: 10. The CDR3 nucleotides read TGCAGTGCTAGCGCTGGGACAGCCCTTTCAGATACGCAGTATTTT. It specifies CSASAGTALSDTQYF.

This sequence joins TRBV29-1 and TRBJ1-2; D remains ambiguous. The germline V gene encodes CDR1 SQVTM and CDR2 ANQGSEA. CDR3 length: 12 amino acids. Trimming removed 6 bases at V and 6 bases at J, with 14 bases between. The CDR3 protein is CSVGGDLDGYTF. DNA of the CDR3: TGCAGCGTAGGCGGGGATTTGGATGGCTACACCTTC.

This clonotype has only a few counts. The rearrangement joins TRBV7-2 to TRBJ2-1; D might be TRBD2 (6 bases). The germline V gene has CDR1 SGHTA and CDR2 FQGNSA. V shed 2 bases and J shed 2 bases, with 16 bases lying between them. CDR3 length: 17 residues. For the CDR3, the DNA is TGTACCAGCAGCTTAAACCCTACGGCGGGACCCTACAATGAGCAGTTCTTC. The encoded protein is CTSSLNPTAGPYNEQFF.

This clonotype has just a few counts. The CDR3 nucleotides read TGCGCCAGCAGCTTGGTGGGACAGGGAGGTATGAACACTGAAGCTTTCTTT. Its protein is CASSLVGQGGMNTEAFF. The chain has TRBV5-1 and TRBJ1-1, with 9 positions matching TRBD1. The germline V gene encodes CDR1 SGHRS and CDR2 YFSETQ. This CDR3 has 17 residues. With V trimmed by 0 bases and J by 0 bases, 6 bases remained unmatched.

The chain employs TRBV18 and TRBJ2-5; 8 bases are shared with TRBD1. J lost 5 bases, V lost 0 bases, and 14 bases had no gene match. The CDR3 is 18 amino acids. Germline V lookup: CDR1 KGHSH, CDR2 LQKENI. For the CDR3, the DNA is TGTGCCAGCTCACCACCCAGGGGGCGAAATCGTTTCGCGGAGACCCAGTACTTC. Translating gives CASSPPRGRNRFAETQYF.

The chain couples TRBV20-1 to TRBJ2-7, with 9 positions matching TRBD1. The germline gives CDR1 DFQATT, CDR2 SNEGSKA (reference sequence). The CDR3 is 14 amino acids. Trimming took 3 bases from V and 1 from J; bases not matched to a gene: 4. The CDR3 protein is CSASLTGGSYEQYF. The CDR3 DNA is TGCAGTGCTAGTTTGACAGGGGGTTCCTACGAGCAGTACTTC.

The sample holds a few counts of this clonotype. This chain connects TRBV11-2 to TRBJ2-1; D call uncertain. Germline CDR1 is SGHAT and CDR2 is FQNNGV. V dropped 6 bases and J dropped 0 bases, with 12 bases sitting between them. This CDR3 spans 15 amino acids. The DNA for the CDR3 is TGTGCCAGCAGATCAGGCTGGAGCTCCTACAATGAGCAGTTCTTC. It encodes CASRSGWSSYNEQFF.

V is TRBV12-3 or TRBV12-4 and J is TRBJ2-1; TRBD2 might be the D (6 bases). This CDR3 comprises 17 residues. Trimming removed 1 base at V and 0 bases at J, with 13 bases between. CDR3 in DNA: TGTGCCAGCAGTTTAGGAGGTCGGGGGAGCTCCTACAATGAGCAGTTCTTC. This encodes CASSLGGRGSSYNEQFF.

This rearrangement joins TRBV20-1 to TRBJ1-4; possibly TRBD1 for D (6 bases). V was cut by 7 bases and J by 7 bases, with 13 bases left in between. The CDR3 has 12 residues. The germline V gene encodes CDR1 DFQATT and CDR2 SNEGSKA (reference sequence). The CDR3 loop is CSVKGGREKLFF. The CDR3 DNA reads TGCAGTGTGAAGGGGGGACGTGAAAAACTGTTTTTT.